This entry lists 13 T cell receptor beta chains sequenced from one sample in a study of blood T cell repertoires in COVID-19. TCRdb's table, derived via immunoSEQ multiplex PCR, lists solely in-frame clones and lacks some. This sample has 150,000 to 200,000 clones, with more than 75% found just once. The specimen sequenced was PBMCs or T cells enriched from blood (not recorded which). These receptors originate from a woman in her 30s who had recovered from COVID-19.

This clone came up once. V is TRBV11-3 and J is TRBJ2-3; 11 bases agree with TRBD2. The germline V gene has CDR1 SGHNT and CDR2 YENEEA. J lost 5 bases, V lost 2 bases, and 12 bases had no gene match. This CDR3 spans 18 amino acids. For the CDR3, the DNA is TGTGCCAGCAGCTTAACACTAGCGGGAGTCGGAGATGAAGATACGCAGTATTTT. Translation gives CASSLTLAGVGDEDTQYF.

The chain links TRBV20-1 to TRBJ2-1; TRBD2 matches 8 bases. CDR1 and CDR2 from the germline V gene are DFQATT and SNEGSKA (reference sequence). With 3 bases clipped from V and 7 bases from J, the junction kept 11 bases outside the gene matches. The CDR3 covers 15 residues. The CDR3 bases are TGCAGTGCTAGTCCCGGGACTAGGGCCGGGAATGAGCAGTTCTTC. Its translation: CSASPGTRAGNEQFF.

The J gene is TRBJ2-2, the V gene TRBV5-4, with 7 bases identical to TRBD2. Germline assignment: CDR1 SGHNT and CDR2 YYREEE (reference sequence). This CDR3 spans 13 amino acids. After removal of 7 bases from V and 4 bases from J, the junction contained 4 bases not matched to a gene. This chain's CDR3 is CASFASGTGELFF. As DNA, the CDR3 is TGTGCCAGCTTTGCTAGCGGCACCGGGGAGCTGTTTTTT.

DNA for the CDR3: TGTGCCAGCAGCTTAGCGACGGGACAGAGTAATTCACCCCTCCACTTT. Translating it yields CASSLATGQSNSPLHF. The rearrangement uses TRBV7-2 and TRBJ1-6; 7 positions agree with TRBD1. The V and J ends lost 0 bases and 6 bases, in that order; junction bases with no gene match: 5. The CDR3 is 16 residues long. In germline, CDR1 is SGHTA, CDR2 FQGNSA.

The V and J genes are TRBV19 and TRBJ1-5; D not certain. V lost 8 bases and J 0 bases, leaving 14 bases between the germline ends. The V gene's germline CDR1 is LNHDA and CDR2 SQIVND (reference sequence). The CDR3 contains 15 residues. The DNA of the CDR3 is TGTGCCAGTTCCCAGGAGGCGGATAGCAATCAGCCCCAGCATTTT. Protein sequence: CASSQEADSNQPQHF.

The CDR3 loop reads CSADRGHGYTF. As DNA, the CDR3 is TGCAGTGCCGACAGGGGCCATGGCTACACCTTC. The chain has TRBV20-1 and TRBJ1-2, with 8 bases that match TRBD1. From germline, CDR1 is DFQATT and CDR2 SNEGSKA (reference sequence). The CDR3 covers 11 residues. After removal of 6 bases from V and 6 bases from J, the junction contained 3 bases not matched to a gene.

This chain connects TRBV10-1 to TRBJ2-3; perhaps TRBD2 as D (5 bases). The V gene lost 3 bases and the J gene lost 0 bases, with 16 bases spanning the gap. CDR1 is WNHNN and CDR2 is SYGVQD in the germline V gene (reference sequence). This CDR3 spans 17 amino acids. The CDR3: CASSDYRMRVSTDTQYF. The CDR3, as DNA: TGCGCCAGCAGTGACTACCGTATGAGGGTTAGCACAGATACGCAGTATTTT.

In its sample, this clone was seen a few times. The chain recombines TRBV5-4 with TRBJ2-5; 7 bases fit TRBD2. The germline gives CDR1 SGHNT, CDR2 YYREEE (reference sequence). V dropped 5 bases and J dropped 5; count of bases not matched to a gene: 3. The CDR3 is made up of 12 amino acids. CDR3 loop: CASSDGGETQYF. The CDR3 DNA reads as TGTGCCAGCAGTGACGGGGGGGAGACCCAGTACTTC. Using reference TRBV5-4 and TRBJ2-5 for the parts outside the CDR3, the full variable domain is ETGVTQSPTHLIKTRGQQVTLRCSSQSGHNTVSWYQQALGQGPQFIFQYYREEENGRGNFPPRFSGLQFPNYSSELNVNALELDDSALYLCASSDGGETQYFGPGTRLLVL.

V usage is TRBV3-1 (or the pseudogene TRBV3-2) and J usage is TRBJ2-7; weak D call: TRBD2 (5 bases). The CDR3 is 14 residues long. V was shortened by 6 bases and J by 1 base, with 13 bases between the two germline ends. Per germline, CDR1 LGHDT and CDR2 YNNKEL (reference sequence). The CDR3 DNA is TGTGCCAGCAGTTCGGACTTATTGTCCTACGAGCAGTACTTC. Encoded protein: CASSSDLLSYEQYF.

This clone appeared a single time. The V call is TRBV7-8, the J call TRBJ1-5; tentatively, D is TRBD1 (6 bases). V dropped 8 bases and J dropped 0 bases, with 14 bases sitting between them. The CDR3 is 15 residues long. Germline lookup yields CDR1 SGHVS and CDR2 FQNEAQ. The CDR3, as DNA: TGTGCCAGCTGCGAGGGGGGGGGTAGCAATCAGCCCCAGCATTTT. Amino acids: CASCEGGGSNQPQHF.

This chain joins TRBV19 and TRBJ2-7, with D perhaps matching TRBD2 (7 bases). Germline-derived CDR1 and CDR2 are LNHDA and SQIVND (reference sequence). The CDR3 covers 14 residues. Trimming pared 9 bases from V and 2 bases from J, leaving 17 bases between. This CDR3 reads CASQQRDTPYEQYF. DNA for the CDR3: TGTGCCAGCCAACAGCGGGACACCCCCTACGAGCAGTACTTC.

V gene TRBV10-3 combines with J gene TRBJ1-1; D is unclear. V was clipped by 6 bases and J by 0 bases, with 11 bases between them. This CDR3 comprises 14 residues. Germline assignment: CDR1 ENHRY and CDR2 SYGVKD. The CDR3 region has the DNA TGTGCCATCAGGCCAGGTTTTATGAACACTGAAGCTTTCTTT. Its protein is CAIRPGFMNTEAFF.

J is TRBJ1-3 and V is TRBV30; D call uncertain. Germline CDR1 reads GTSNPN; CDR2 reads SVGIG (reference sequence). CDR3 length equals 12 residues. V gave up 0 bases and J gave up 4 bases, with 4 bases separating them. Here the CDR3 reads CAWSVQGNTIYF. The CDR3 DNA sequence: TGTGCCTGGAGTGTACAAGGAAACACCATATATTTT.